This passage covers 6 T cell receptor beta chains from one sample sequenced in a study of molecular identifiers for immune sequencing clone quantification (dated by TCRdb to the late 2010s). The library was built by means of PCR. For sequencing, a NextSeq 500 was employed. The raw public reads went through TCRdb reprocessing: fastp at Q25, MiXCR clone calling, in-frame beta chains kept. Rows merge per CDR3 protein into single entries with the most common DNA and genes. The sample yields some 590,000 distinct CDR3 sequences; 25% were counted once. The top ten clonotypes cover approximately 0.75% of the sample. Specimen: naive CD8+ T cells from blood, with Jurkat cell RNA spiked in. Reading the label with the study, this specimen's cell subset or site is: FACS-sorted CD8+CD4-CCR7+CD45RA+ naive T cells. The receptors were sampled from a human donor in good health. Some libraries in this study had Jurkat cell RNA spiked in.

The rearrangement uses TRBV27 and TRBJ2-3; TRBD2 agrees at 8 bases. The CDR3 length is 17 residues. The germline V gene encodes CDR1 MNHEY and CDR2 SMNVEV (reference sequence). Trimming at V came to 6 bases and at J to 0 bases, leaving 11 bases not matched to a gene. The CDR3 spells CASSPWTSMASTDTQYF. The CDR3 region has the DNA TGTGCCAGCAGCCCCTGGACTAGCATGGCTAGCACAGATACGCAGTATTTT.

The table lists this clonotype with many counts. This chain connects TRBV7-9 to TRBJ2-7, with 12 bases identical to TRBD1. V lost 5 bases to trimming and J lost 6 bases; unmatched junction nucleotides: 8. The CDR3 is 15 amino acids. Germline V gene data show CDR1 as SEHNR and CDR2 as FQNEAQ (reference sequence). Here the CDR3 DNA reads TGTGCCAGCAGCAGTAACCGGGACAGGGGGCTCGAGCAGTACTTC. It is translated as CASSSNRDRGLEQYF.

Comment on this clonotype: At one end the junction does not follow the germline gene, possibly because of a read error. The chain is built from TRBV9 and TRBJ1-1; a weak D match, TRBD1 (6 bases). This CDR3 contains 17 residues. Germline assignment: CDR1 SGDLS and CDR2 YYNGEE. CDR3 bases: TGTGCCGGCAGCCCCTTAGGAGCTCAGGGGTCCTACACTGAAGCTTTCTTT. Protein sequence: CAGSPLGAQGSYTEAFF.

This clonotype appeared many times. This chain links TRBV16 with TRBJ1-1; D call uncertain. V lost 2 bases to trimming and J lost 1 base, with 11 bases between them. This CDR3 contains 15 residues. Germline V CDR1 and CDR2: KGHSY, FQNENV. The DNA of the CDR3 is TGTGCCAGCAGCCAAGGCTCGTCCGCGAACACTGAAGCTTTCTTT. Its translation is CASSQGSSANTEAFF.

Turning to this clonotype: Compared with germline, one end of the junction differs, possibly owing to a read error. V is TRBV7-7 and J is TRBJ2-5; the D gene could be TRBD1 or TRBD2 (6 bases each). The CDR3 totals 18 residues. CDR1 and CDR2 (germline): SSHAT, FNYEAQ (reference sequence). CDR3 sequence: CASSLESVVGGPGETQYF. CDR3 nucleotide sequence: TGTGCTAGCAGCTTAGAATCGGTAGTGGGGGGCCCCGGAGAGACCCAGTACTTC.

At least ten counts were recorded for this clonotype. The rearrangement joins TRBV6-5 to TRBJ2-5, with 12 bases aligning to TRBD2. This CDR3 contains 16 residues. Germline V gene data show CDR1 as MNHEY and CDR2 as SVGAGI. J was trimmed by 4 bases and V by 2 bases; bases with no gene match: 5. CDR3 bases: TGTGCCAGCAGTTACGGCCTAGCGGGAGGGCGAGAGACCCAGTACTTC. Protein product: CASSYGLAGGRETQYF.